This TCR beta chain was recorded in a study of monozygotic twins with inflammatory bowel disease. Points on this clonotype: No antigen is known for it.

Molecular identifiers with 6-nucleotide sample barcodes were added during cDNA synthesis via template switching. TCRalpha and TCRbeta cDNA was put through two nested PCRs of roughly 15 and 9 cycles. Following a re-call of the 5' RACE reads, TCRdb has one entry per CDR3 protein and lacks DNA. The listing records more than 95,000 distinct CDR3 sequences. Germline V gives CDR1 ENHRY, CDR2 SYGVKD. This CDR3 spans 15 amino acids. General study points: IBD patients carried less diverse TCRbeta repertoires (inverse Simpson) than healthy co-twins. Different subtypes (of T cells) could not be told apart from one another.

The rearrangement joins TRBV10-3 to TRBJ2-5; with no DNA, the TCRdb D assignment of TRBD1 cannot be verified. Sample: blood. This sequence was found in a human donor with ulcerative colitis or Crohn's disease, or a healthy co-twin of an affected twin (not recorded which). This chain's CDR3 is CAISSPGGKQETQYF.